A selection of T cell receptor beta chains follows, all from one sample in a study of cytomegalovirus exposure and HLA in healthy donors. The table came from immunoSEQ multiplex PCR; TCRdb's copy has only in-frame clones and leaves some out. This sample yields under 150,000 clones, of which 65% to 90% are seen a single time; about 0.63% belongs to the top ten. The sample was PBMCs. These receptors originate from a man younger than 35 in good health and CMV-seronegative. CDR3s include the opening cysteine and the closing phenylalanine or tryptophan. A D gene is named only where the DNA matches it firmly. Rows give clone size only sometimes, using once, few, many, or a class for an expanded clone.

v_gene,d_gene,j_gene,abundance,CDR3aa,CDR3nt
TRBV5-8,TRBD1,TRBJ1-5,.,CASSSDRGQPQHF,TGTGCCAGCAGCTCAGACAGGGGTCAGCCCCAGCATTTT
TRBV5-1,.,TRBJ2-5,few,CASRQPGFAQYF,TGCGCCAGCAGGCAGCCGGGATTCGCCCAGTACTTC
TRBV4-3,TRBD1,TRBJ1-2,.,CASSTQPRTGGSYGYTF,TGCGCCAGCAGCACACAGCCCCGGACAGGGGGGAGCTATGGCTACACCTTC
TRBV15,.,TRBJ1-4,.,CATSSSPGVGNEKLFF,TGTGCCACCAGCTCATCCCCGGGGGTGGGGAATGAAAAACTGTTTTTT
TRBV19,.,TRBJ1-3,.,CASSPQGQNTIYF,TGTGCCAGTAGTCCCCAGGGGCAGAACACCATATATTTT
TRBV14,.,TRBJ1-1,.,CASSHGGQTAEAFF,TGTGCCAGCAGCCATGGTGGACAGACTGCTGAAGCTTTCTTT
TRBV7-9,.,TRBJ2-7,.,CASSFRGLTYEQYF,TGTGCCAGCAGCTTCCGAGGCCTAACCTACGAGCAGTACTTC
TRBV18,TRBD1,TRBJ1-4,few,CASSPTGGSGEKLFF,TGTGCCAGCTCACCGACAGGGGGCTCGGGTGAAAAACTGTTTTTT
TRBV6-5,.,TRBJ1-3,.,CASSPRQIGNTIYF,TGTGCCAGCAGTCCACGACAGATTGGAAACACCATATATTTT
TRBV19,.,TRBJ1-3,.,CASIEQVSGNTIYF,TGTGCCAGTATAGAACAGGTCTCTGGAAACACCATATATTTT
TRBV2,.,TRBJ1-1,.,CASGFMRLNTEAFF,TGTGCCAGTGGTTTCATGAGGCTGAACACTGAAGCTTTCTTT
TRBV10-2,TRBD1,TRBJ1-2,.,CASTQRQGAKGYTF,TGCGCCAGCACCCAAAGACAGGGGGCGAAAGGCTACACCTTC
TRBV19,.,TRBJ1-1,once,CASSIDRKNTEAFF,TGTGCCAGTAGTATCGACAGAAAAAACACTGAAGCTTTCTTT
TRBV4-3,TRBD1,TRBJ2-7,.,CASSHTLGQGSYEQYF,TGCGCCAGCAGCCACACCCTGGGACAGGGGTCCTACGAGCAGTACTTC
TRBV14,.,TRBJ1-1,.,CASSDSGGGEAFF,TGTGCCAGCAGCGATAGCGGGGGCGGAGAAGCTTTCTTT
TRBV5-1,.,TRBJ2-4,.,CASSLSENIQYF,TGCGCCAGCAGCTTGTCCGAAAACATTCAGTACTTC
TRBV27,TRBD1,TRBJ2-1,.,CASSFNRGSSYNEQFF,TGTGCCAGCAGTTTCAACAGGGGGAGCTCCTACAATGAGCAGTTCTTC
TRBV6-5,TRBD1,TRBJ1-5,.,CASRADRGRDQPQHF,TGTGCCAGCAGAGCTGACAGGGGAAGAGATCAGCCCCAGCATTTT
TRBV29-1,.,TRBJ2-5,.,CSANRESRETQYF,TGCAGCGCCAACAGGGAATCGAGGGAGACCCAGTACTTC
TRBV5-6,TRBD2,TRBJ2-5,.,CASSGSGGVRETQYF,TGTGCCAGCAGCGGGAGCGGGGGGGTGCGGGAGACCCAGTACTTC
TRBV19,.,TRBJ2-6,.,CASSLSGTGANVLTF,TGTGCCAGTAGCCTTTCAGGGACTGGGGCCAACGTCCTGACTTTC
TRBV6-5,.,TRBJ2-3,.,CASKWGRGTDTQYF,TGTGCCAGCAAATGGGGCCGCGGCACAGATACGCAGTATTTT
TRBV4-3,.,TRBJ2-7,.,CASSQALVSDTYSYEQYF,TGCGCCAGCAGCCAAGCTTTAGTTAGCGACACCTACTCCTACGAGCAGTACTTC
TRBV7-8,.,TRBJ1-5,.,CASSLNDIMGGGWNQPQHF,TGTGCCAGCAGCTTAAATGATATCATGGGAGGCGGTTGGAATCAGCCCCAGCATTTT
TRBV7-9,TRBD1,TRBJ1-2,.,CASSSDRDYGYTF,TGTGCCAGCAGCTCTGACAGGGACTATGGCTACACCTTC
TRBV4-3,.,TRBJ1-2,.,CASSLGARTASNNYGYTF,TGCGCCAGCAGCCTAGGGGCCCGGACGGCCTCGAATAACTATGGCTACACCTTC
TRBV7-9,.,TRBJ1-4,.,CSSSLGDKKLFF,TGTTCCAGCAGCTTAGGAGATAAAAAACTGTTTTTT
TRBV5-1,.,TRBJ2-7,.,CASKGGPVNEQYF,TGCGCCAGCAAGGGGGGGCCGGTAAACGAGCAGTACTTC
TRBV19,.,TRBJ1-3,.,CASSINQASYF,TGTGCCAGTAGTATAAACCAGGCCTCATATTTT
TRBV7-2,.,TRBJ1-2,.,CASSQGQLSLFGYTF,TGTGCCAGCAGCCAAGGACAGTTGTCACTTTTTGGCTACACCTTC
TRBV28,.,TRBJ2-7,.,CASTPGTGITYEQYF,TGTGCCAGCACCCCGGGTACAGGGATCACCTACGAGCAGTACTTC
TRBV15,.,TRBJ2-1,.,CATSRYGVSTNEQFF,TGTGCCACCAGCAGATACGGGGTTTCAACAAATGAGCAGTTCTTC
TRBV6-5,.,TRBJ2-7,.,CASSSSFDRGSYEQYF,.
TRBV4-3,.,TRBJ1-2,.,CASSQDRGLGWGYTF,TGCGCCAGCAGCCAAGACAGGGGATTGGGGTGGGGCTACACCTTC
TRBV20-1,.,TRBJ1-1,.,CRGGRNTEAFF,TGCAGGGGGGGGAGGAACACTGAAGCTTTCTTT
TRBV2,TRBD1,TRBJ1-2,.,CASSGDRGNYGYTF,TGTGCCAGCAGTGGGGACAGGGGGAACTATGGCTACACCTTC
TRBV7-9,TRBD1,TRBJ1-2,once,CASSGDRGRDYGYTF,TGTGCCAGCAGCGGAGACAGGGGTAGAGACTATGGCTACACCTTC
TRBV30,TRBD1,TRBJ2-3,.,CAWDSTGVDTQYF,TGTGCCTGGGACTCTACAGGGGTGGATACGCAGTATTTT
TRBV11-3,.,TRBJ2-5,.,CASSRRGGAVETQYF,TGTGCCAGCAGCCGGAGGGGGGGGGCAGTGGAGACCCAGTACTTC
TRBV6-5,.,TRBJ2-3,.,CASSQKPWRVDTQYF,TGTGCCAGCAGTCAGAAACCCTGGCGGGTAGATACGCAGTATTTT
TRBV29-1,TRBD1,TRBJ2-7,.,CSVRGPYEQYF,TGCAGCGTCAGGGGGCCCTACGAGCAGTACTTC
TRBV29-1,.,TRBJ1-1,.,CSVGGGAEAFF,TGCAGCGTTGGGGGAGGCGCTGAAGCTTTCTTT
TRBV18,TRBD1,TRBJ2-2,.,CASSPEDRGRTGELFF,TGTGCCAGCTCACCTGAGGACAGGGGTAGGACCGGGGAGCTGTTTTTT
TRBV5-1,.,TRBJ2-3,.,CASSRTLGDTQYF,TGCGCCAGCAGCCGGACACTTGGGGATACGCAGTATTTT
TRBV7-2,.,TRBJ1-1,few,CASSYGLNTEAFF,TGTGCCAGCAGCTACGGGTTGAACACTGAAGCTTTCTTT
TRBV5-1,TRBD1,TRBJ1-2,.,CASSLDRDYGYTF,TGCGCCAGCAGCCTTGACAGGGACTATGGCTACACCTTC
TRBV10-3,.,TRBJ1-1,.,CAIQDRLNTEAFF,TGTGCCATCCAGGACAGACTGAACACTGAAGCTTTCTTT
TRBV30,TRBD1,TRBJ1-2,.,CAWGDRGYGYTF,TGTGCCTGGGGGGACAGGGGGTATGGCTACACCTTC
TRBV7-8,.,TRBJ1-1,.,CASSNSMNTEAFF,TGTGCCAGCAGTAACAGCATGAACACTGAAGCTTTCTTT
TRBV6-5,.,TRBJ1-2,.,CASTRTSGQNYGYTF,TGTGCCAGCACAAGAACTAGCGGACAAAACTATGGCTACACCTTC
TRBV9,.,TRBJ2-3,.,CASSPVMGLNLGDTQYF,TGTGCCAGCAGCCCTGTTATGGGCCTTAACTTGGGAGATACGCAGTATTTT
TRBV13,.,TRBJ1-6,.,CASSLRQGKDSPLHF,TGTGCCAGCAGCTTAAGGCAGGGGAAGGATTCACCCCTCCACTTT
TRBV6-5,.,TRBJ1-2,.,CASSYSRLYGYTF,TGTGCCAGCAGTTACTCGAGGTTATACGGCTACACCTTC
TRBV19,.,TRBJ2-1,once,CASSPTGSSYNEQFF,TGTGCCAGTAGTCCCACAGGCAGCTCCTACAATGAGCAGTTCTTC
TRBV30,.,TRBJ2-3,few,CAWSPRRQTSTDTQYF,TGTGCCTGGAGCCCTCGGCGGCAAACTAGCACAGATACGCAGTATTTT
TRBV10-3,.,TRBJ2-2,.,CAIPAGNTGELFF,TGTGCCATCCCGGCAGGGAACACCGGGGAGCTGTTTTTT
TRBV30,TRBD1,TRBJ1-6,.,CAWSVLRTGGNSPLHF,TGTGCCTGGAGTGTACTCCGGACAGGGGGAAATTCACCCCTCCACTTT